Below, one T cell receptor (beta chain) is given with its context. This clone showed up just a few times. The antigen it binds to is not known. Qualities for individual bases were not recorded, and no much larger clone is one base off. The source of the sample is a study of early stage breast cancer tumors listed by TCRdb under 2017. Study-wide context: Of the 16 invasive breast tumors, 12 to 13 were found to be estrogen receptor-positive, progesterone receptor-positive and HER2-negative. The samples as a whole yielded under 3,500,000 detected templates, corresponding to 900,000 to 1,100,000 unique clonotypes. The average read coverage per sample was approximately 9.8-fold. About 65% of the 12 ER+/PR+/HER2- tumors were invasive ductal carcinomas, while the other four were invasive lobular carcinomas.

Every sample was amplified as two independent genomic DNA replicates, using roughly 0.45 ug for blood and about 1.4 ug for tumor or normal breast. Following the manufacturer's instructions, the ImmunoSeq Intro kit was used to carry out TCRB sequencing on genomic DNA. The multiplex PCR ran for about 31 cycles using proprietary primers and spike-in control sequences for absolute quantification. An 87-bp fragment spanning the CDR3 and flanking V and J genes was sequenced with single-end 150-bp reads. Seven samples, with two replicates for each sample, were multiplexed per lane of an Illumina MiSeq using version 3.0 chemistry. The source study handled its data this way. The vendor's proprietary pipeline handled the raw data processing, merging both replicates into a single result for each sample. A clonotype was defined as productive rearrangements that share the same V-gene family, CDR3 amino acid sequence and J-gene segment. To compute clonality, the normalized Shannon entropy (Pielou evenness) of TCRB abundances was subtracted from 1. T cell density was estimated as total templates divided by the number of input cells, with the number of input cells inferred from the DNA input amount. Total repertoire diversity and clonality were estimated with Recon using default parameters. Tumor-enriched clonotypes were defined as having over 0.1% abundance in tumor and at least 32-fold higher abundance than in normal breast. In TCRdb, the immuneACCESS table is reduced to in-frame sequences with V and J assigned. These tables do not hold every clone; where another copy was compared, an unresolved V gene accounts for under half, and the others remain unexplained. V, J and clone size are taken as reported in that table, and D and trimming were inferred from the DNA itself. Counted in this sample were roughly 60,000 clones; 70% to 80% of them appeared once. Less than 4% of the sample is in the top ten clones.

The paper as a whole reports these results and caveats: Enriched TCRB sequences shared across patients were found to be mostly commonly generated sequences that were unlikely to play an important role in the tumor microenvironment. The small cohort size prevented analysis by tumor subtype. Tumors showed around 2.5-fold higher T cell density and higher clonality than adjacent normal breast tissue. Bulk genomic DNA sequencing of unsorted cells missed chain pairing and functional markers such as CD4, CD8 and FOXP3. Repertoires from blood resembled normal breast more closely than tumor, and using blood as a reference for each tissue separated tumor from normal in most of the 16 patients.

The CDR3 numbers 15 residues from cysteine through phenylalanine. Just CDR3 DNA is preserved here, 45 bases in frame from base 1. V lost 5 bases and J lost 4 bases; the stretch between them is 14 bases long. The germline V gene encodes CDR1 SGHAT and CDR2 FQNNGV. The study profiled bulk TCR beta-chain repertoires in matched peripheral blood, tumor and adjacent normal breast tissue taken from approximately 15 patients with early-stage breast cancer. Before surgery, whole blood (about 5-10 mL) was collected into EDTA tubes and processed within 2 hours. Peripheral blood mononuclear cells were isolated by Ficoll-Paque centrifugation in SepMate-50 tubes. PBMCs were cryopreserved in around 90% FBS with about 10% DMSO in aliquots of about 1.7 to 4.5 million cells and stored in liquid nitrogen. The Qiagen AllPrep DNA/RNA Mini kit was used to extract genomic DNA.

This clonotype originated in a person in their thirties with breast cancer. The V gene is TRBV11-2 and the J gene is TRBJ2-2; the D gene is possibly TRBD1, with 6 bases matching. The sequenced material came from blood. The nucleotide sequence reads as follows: TGTGCCAGCAGCCCCCAGGGGAGTTCCACCGGGGAGCTGTTTTTT. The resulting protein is CASSPQGSSTGELFF. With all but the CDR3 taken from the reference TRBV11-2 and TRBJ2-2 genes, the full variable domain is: EAGVAQSPRYKIIEKRQSVAFWCNPISGHATLYWYQQILGQGPKLLIQFQNNGVVDDSQLPKDRFSAERLKGVDSTLKIQPAKLEDSAVYLCASSPQGSSTGELFFGEGSRLTVL.